This TCR beta chain was captured in a study of cytomegalovirus exposure and HLA in healthy donors. Study findings and constraints: The TCR clusters that emerged in the first cohort tended, a later analysis found, to co-occur in the 120 or so validation repertoires.

Generated by immunoSEQ multiplex PCR, the TCRdb table keeps only in-frame clones and is missing some. The sample records approximately 300,000 clones, about nine tenths being singletons. Comments on this clone: The antigen is unknown.

CDR1 is SEHNR, CDR2 FQNEAQ, per germline (reference sequence). The CDR3 consists of 16 residues. Trimming left V 5 bases short and J 3 bases short, with 17 bases between. The genes are TRBV7-9 and TRBJ2-1; a weak D match, TRBD1 (6 bases). The receptor comes from a woman aged 30 to 39 in good health and CMV-seropositive. What was sequenced was PBMCs. CDR3: CASSLIGGEGYNEQFF. DNA for the CDR3: TGTGCCAGCAGCCTTATAGGGGGAGAGGGCTACAATGAGCAGTTCTTC.